The present entry profiles one TCR beta chain with its context. Antigen specificity is unknown. The CD8 memory fraction combined CD45RO+ cells with TemRA cells (CCR7-negative CD45RA+). Generated by immunoSEQ multiplex PCR, the TCRdb table keeps only in-frame clones and is missing some. The sample records fewer than 350,000 clones, roughly 87% being singletons. The data originate from a study of shared clonotypes between healthy human individuals. Overall study results and limits: Against clonotypes common to all four donors, non-shared ones had lower generation probabilities.

This CDR3 has 17 residues. Germline assignment: CDR1 SGHNT and CDR2 YYREEE (reference sequence). Trimming removed 0 bases from V and 3 bases from J; junction bases left unmatched: 6. Sequenced input: memory CD8+ T cells sorted from blood. Subset denoted: CD45RO+ cells pooled with CCR7-negative TemRA cells. The V call is TRBV5-4, the J call TRBJ2-7, with TRBD2 identical over 13 bases. This TCR came from a man aged 18-30 years in good health. Here the CDR3 reads CASSLAGLAGPHYEQYF. CDR3 bases: TGTGCCAGCAGCTTGGCGGGACTAGCGGGGCCACACTACGAGCAGTACTTC.